Presented here are 25 T cell receptor beta chains from one specimen sequenced in a study of metastatic and nonmetastatic thyroid tumors. TCRdb reanalyzed the PCR reads via MiXCR. The data show tens of thousands of clones, with roughly 12% seen just once and roughly an eighth held by the top ten. All patients were treatment-naive before thyroid surgery. Specimen: blood. Source of these receptors: a female donor with papillary thyroid cancer or a benign thyroid nodule (not recorded which). Some clones in this sample may be carry-over from other donors' samples.

This clone is medium-sized by share. The chain recombines TRBV30 with TRBJ2-1, with unresolved D. CDR3 length: 13 residues. Germline-derived CDR1 and CDR2 are GTSNPN and SVGIG (reference sequence). Trimming pared 4 bases from V and 4 bases from J, leaving 11 bases between. Written as DNA, the CDR3 is TGTGCCTGGATTACTCCCCCTTACAATGAGCAGTTCTTC. Translated, it gives CAWITPPYNEQFF.

This clone was counted at least ten times. CDR3 protein: CASSLRPPTGELFF. For the CDR3, the DNA is TGTGCCAGCAGTTTAAGGCCACCCACCGGGGAGCTGTTTTTT. The V gene is TRBV12-3 or TRBV12-4, the J gene TRBJ2-2, with no clear D. The CDR3 contains 14 residues. The V end lost 2 bases, the J end lost 4 bases, and 8 bases lay between the germline ends.

This clone was found many times. The genes are TRBV19 and TRBJ2-1; possible D gene TRBD1, 5 bases. This CDR3 has 14 amino acids. The ends were cut back, 6 bases at V and 0 bases at J, with 9 bases in the middle. Germline CDR1 reads LNHDA; CDR2 reads SQIVND (reference sequence). The CDR3 sequence: CASRGDYSYNEQFF. CDR3 nucleotides: TGTGCCAGTAGAGGGGATTACTCCTACAATGAGCAGTTCTTC.

This clone was seen repeatedly, ten times or more. The rearrangement joins TRBV11-2 to TRBJ2-3, with D uncertain. V was cut by 3 bases and J by 6 bases, with 22 bases left in between. This CDR3 is 17 amino acids long. Germline V gene data show CDR1 as SGHAT and CDR2 as FQNNGV. For the CDR3, the DNA is TGTGCCAGCAGCTTCGATGACTCAATAACCAGAAGGGATACGCAGTATTTT. This encodes CASSFDDSITRRDTQYF.

This clone appeared many times. The chain links TRBV20-1 to TRBJ1-1; D possibly corresponds to TRBD1 (5 bases). The CDR3 has 14 residues. Between the trimmed V and J ends, which lost 2 bases and 6 bases, there was a span of 16 bases. Per the germline V gene, CDR1 is DFQATT and CDR2 is SNEGSKA (reference sequence). CDR3 in amino acids: CSARRDGSSSEAFF. For the CDR3, the DNA is TGCAGTGCTAGAAGGGACGGCTCCTCGTCTGAAGCTTTCTTT.

This clone was seen many times. The rearrangement links TRBV2 to TRBJ2-3; tentative D call: TRBD2 (5 bases). Germline V gives CDR1 SNHLY, CDR2 FYNNEI. The CDR3 extends over 16 amino acids. The V end was cut by 6 bases, the J end by 1 base, with 17 bases between. The CDR3 sequence: CASRKRAAERTDTQYF. Here the CDR3 DNA reads TGTGCCAGCAGGAAGAGAGCGGCCGAGCGCACAGATACGCAGTATTTT.

This clone was counted ten times or more. This chain joins TRBV6-6 and TRBJ2-7; 10 nucleotides match TRBD1. V dropped 0 bases and J dropped 7; count of bases not matched to a gene: 6. Germline assignment: CDR1 MNHNY and CDR2 SVGAGI (reference sequence). The CDR3 has 15 amino acids. In DNA form, the CDR3 reads TGTGCCAGCAGTTACTCCGGGACAGGGGATTGGGAGCAGTACTTC. This sequence encodes CASSYSGTGDWEQYF.

This clone was seen at least ten times. The chain combines TRBV7-2 with TRBJ2-2; 14 bases fit TRBD2. CDR1 and CDR2 (germline): SGHTA, FQGNSA. Trimming at V came to 5 bases and at J to 6 bases, leaving 8 bases not matched to a gene. The CDR3 runs 17 residues. The CDR3 here is CASSRGGLAGGSGELFF. CDR3 DNA sequence: TGTGCCAGCAGCCGAGGCGGACTAGCGGGAGGTTCCGGGGAGCTGTTTTTT.

In its sample, this clone ranks as medium-sized. The rearrangement joins TRBV30 to TRBJ1-5, with a possible D match to TRBD1 (6 bases). Germline V gene data show CDR1 as GTSNPN and CDR2 as SVGIG (reference sequence). V lost 2 bases and J 5 bases, leaving 10 bases between the germline ends. CDR3 size: 13 residues. CDR3: CAWSKGGHQPQHF. The CDR3 region has the DNA TGTGCCTGGAGTAAGGGGGGACATCAGCCCCAGCATTTT.

This clone was seen many times. The V gene is TRBV28, the J gene TRBJ2-1, with D perhaps TRBD1 or TRBD2 (5 bases each). CDR1 is MDHEN, CDR2 SYDVKM, per germline. CDR3 length: 14 residues. V was pared by 3 bases and J by 9 bases, with 15 bases between. CDR3 sequence (DNA): TGTGCCAGCAGTTTTGGGGGAGCCCGACCTGAGCAGTTCTTC. This sequence encodes CASSFGGARPEQFF.

In its sample, this clone was seen many times. The genes are TRBV5-1 and TRBJ2-7, with 7 bases fitting TRBD2. V gave up 0 bases and J gave up 5 bases; unmatched junction bases: 8. CDR1 is SGHRS, CDR2 YFSETQ, per germline. CDR3 length: 15 residues. DNA for the CDR3: TGCGCCAGCAGCTTGGGGGCGGGAGAATCCGACGAGCAGTACTTC. This encodes CASSLGAGESDEQYF.

This clone was detected many times. DNA of the CDR3: TGTGCCAGTAGTTGGACCGGGGAGCTGTTTTTT. Translated: CASSWTGELFF. This chain joins TRBV19 and TRBJ2-2, with D hard to call. Germline V lookup: CDR1 LNHDA, CDR2 SQIVND (reference sequence). Trimming cost V 5 bases and J 5 bases, with 3 bases left between them. This CDR3 spans 11 amino acids.

This clone was seen ten or more times. The V gene is TRBV20-1, the J gene TRBJ2-1, with TRBD2 identical over 8 bases. Trimming removed 5 bases from V and 4 bases from J; junction bases left unmatched: 7. CDR3 length: 14 residues. Per the germline V gene, CDR1 is DFQATT and CDR2 is SNEGSKA (reference sequence). The CDR3, as DNA: TGCAGTGCTCCGCCGGGACTAGGATACAATGAGCAGTTCTTC. Translating it yields CSAPPGLGYNEQFF.

This clone was seen repeatedly, ten times or more. This chain joins TRBV28 and TRBJ2-2; D gene ambiguous. The CDR3 covers 15 residues. Per germline, CDR1 MDHEN and CDR2 SYDVKM. V lost 4 bases and J lost 1, with 10 bases in between. CDR3 protein: CASSSQRLNTGELFF. CDR3 bases: TGTGCCAGCAGTTCCCAAAGACTGAACACCGGGGAGCTGTTTTTT.

The CDR3 bases are TGTGCCAGTTCCGGGGGGGCAGTCGGGTTCCAATATGGCTACACCTTC. Its protein is CASSGGAVGFQYGYTF. The rearrangement joins TRBV6-2 or TRBV6-3 to TRBJ1-2; possibly TRBD1 for D (6 bases). The ends were cut back, 9 bases at V and 5 bases at J, with 25 bases in the middle. The CDR3 totals 16 residues. Germline CDR1 is MNHEY and CDR2 is SVGEGT.

This clone was seen repeatedly, ten times or more. The gene calls are TRBV20-1 and TRBJ2-1; 16 bases are a match to TRBD2. The CDR3 is 18 residues long. Looked up from germline, CDR1 is DFQATT and CDR2 is SNEGSKA (reference sequence). V trimming: 1 base; J trimming: 4 bases; junction bases outside the gene matches: 7. This chain's CDR3 is CSARVLGLAGGPYNEQFF. Written as DNA, the CDR3 is TGCAGTGCTAGAGTCCTGGGACTAGCGGGAGGGCCATACAATGAGCAGTTCTTC.

This clone was detected many times. V is TRBV5-1 and J is TRBJ2-5, with 9 positions matching TRBD2. In germline, CDR1 is SGHRS, CDR2 YFSETQ. This CDR3 is built from 16 residues. V shed 0 bases, J shed 2 bases, and the junction held 5 bases outside the gene matches. The DNA of the CDR3 is TGCGCCAGCAGCTTGGGGGGTAGCGGGGGACAAGAGACCCAGTACTTC. Translation gives CASSLGGSGGQETQYF.

The V gene is TRBV11-1, the J gene TRBJ2-1; D ambiguous. The CDR3 spans 13 residues. V was shortened by 4 bases and J by 3 bases, with 7 bases between the two germline ends. CDR1 and CDR2 (germline): SGHAT, FQDESV (reference sequence). The CDR3 sequence: CASSYRLYNEQFF. The CDR3 bases are TGTGCCAGCAGCTACAGACTCTACAATGAGCAGTTCTTC.

This clone was counted at least ten times. The rearrangement links TRBV4-1 to TRBJ2-7, with 7 bases identical to TRBD2. V shed 3 bases, J shed 2 bases, and the junction held 7 bases outside the gene matches. CDR1 is MGHRA and CDR2 is YSYEKL in the germline V gene. The CDR3 spans 15 residues. CDR3 nucleotides: TGCGCCAGCAGCCATTCTTCCAGCGGGGCCTACGAGCAGTACTTC. Its protein is CASSHSSSGAYEQYF.

Concerning this clone: A much larger clone lies one base from this, so it may be a read error. This sequence joins TRBV11-2 and TRBJ2-3, with a tentative D call TRBD2 (6 bases). The CDR3 spans 16 residues. CDR1 SGHAT and CDR2 FQNNGV come from the germline V gene. CDR3 region: CASSLGRESVTYTQYF. The CDR3 nucleotides are TGTGCCAGCAGCTTGGGCCGGGAGTCCGTCACATATACGCAGTATTTT. The full variable domain, with the rest looked up from reference TRBV11-2 and TRBJ2-3, is EAGVAQSPRYKIIEKRQSVAFWCNPISGHATLYWYQQILGQGPKLLIQFQNNGVVDDSQLPKDRFSAERLKGVDSTLKIQPAKLEDSAVYLCASSLGRESVTYTQYFGPGTRLTVL.

At least ten counts were recorded for this clone. V gene TRBV6-5 combines with J gene TRBJ2-7; TRBD2 is a possible D gene (5 bases). V shed 2 bases and J shed 6 bases, with 17 bases lying between them. Looked up from germline, CDR1 is MNHEY and CDR2 is SVGAGI. The CDR3 has 15 residues. CDR3 residues: CASSYAPGSTGEQYF. CDR3 nucleotide sequence: TGTGCCAGCAGTTACGCCCCGGGAAGTACTGGCGAGCAGTACTTC.

In this sample, this clone turned up many times. The V gene is TRBV11-1, the J gene TRBJ2-3; 14 nucleotides align to TRBD2. With 5 bases clipped from V and 6 bases from J, the junction kept 7 bases outside the gene matches. CDR1 is SGHAT, CDR2 FQDESV, per germline (reference sequence). The CDR3 runs to 16 residues. The CDR3 nucleotides are TGTGCCAGCAGCCCGACTAGCGGGAGGGCTTGGGATACGCAGTATTTT. This sequence encodes CASSPTSGRAWDTQYF.

This clone came up many times. The CDR3 reads CASSLEGGGPNEQYF. CDR3 bases: TGTGCCAGCAGCTTGGAGGGCGGCGGACCGAACGAGCAGTACTTC. V gene TRBV5-5 combines with J gene TRBJ2-7; D remains ambiguous. The CDR3 contains 15 residues. V lost 0 bases and J lost 5, with 15 bases in between. Germline V gene lookup returns CDR1 SGHKS and CDR2 YYEKEE (reference sequence). Full variable domain (missing parts from reference TRBV5-5 and TRBJ2-7): DAGVTQSPTHLIKTRGQQVTLRCSPISGHKSVSWYQQVLGQGPQFIFQYYEKEERGRGNFPDRFSARQFPNYSSELNVNALLLGDSALYLCASSLEGGGPNEQYFGPGTRLTVT.

Many counts were recorded for this clone. The V and J genes are TRBV16 and TRBJ1-5; 9 bases are a match to TRBD1. The V gene end was trimmed by 2 bases and the J gene end by 4 bases; junction bases not matched to a gene: 3. This CDR3 spans 15 amino acids. Germline-derived CDR1 and CDR2 are KGHSY and FQNENV. This CDR3 reads CASSQGGQGNQPQHF. The CDR3 DNA sequence: TGTGCCAGCAGCCAAGGGGGACAGGGTAATCAGCCCCAGCATTTT. Drawing the rest from reference TRBV16 and TRBJ1-5, the complete variable domain is GEEVAQTPKHLVRGEGQKAKLYCAPIKGHSYVFWYQQVLKNEFKFLISFQNENVFDETGMPKERFSAKCLPNSPCSLEIQATKLEDSAVYFCASSQGGQGNQPQHFGDGTRLSIL.

This clone has ten or more counts. The chain has TRBV6-4 and TRBJ1-2, with 10 bases lining up with TRBD1. CDR1 is MRHNA and CDR2 is SNTAGT in the germline V gene. This CDR3 region has 17 residues. The junction had 10 bases not matched to a gene; V was cut back by 5 bases and J by 1 base. CDR3 residues: CASSRTGGTASNYGYTF. The CDR3, as DNA: TGTGCCAGCAGTAGGACAGGGGGAACAGCAAGTAACTATGGCTACACCTTC.